These T cell receptor beta chains were read from a single sample in a study of blood T cell repertoires in COVID-19. Method: immunoSEQ multiplex PCR; TCRdb's copy keeps in-frame clones and lacks some. Of tens of thousands of clones listed, roughly 85% are singletons. Sequenced: peripheral blood. All receptors derive from a man aged 50-59 years with acute or convalescent COVID-19. Both conserved end residues are part of each CDR3. The D gene is left open where the match is weak. Size is omitted from some rows. Given values are once, few, many or a class for expanded clones.

abundance: NA
d_gene: NA
j_gene: TRBJ2-3
v_gene: TRBV6-4
CDR3nt: TGTGCCAGCAGTGGTAGTGAGGTCGATACGCAGTATTTT
CDR3aa: CASSGSEVDTQYF

abundance: NA
d_gene: TRBD2
j_gene: TRBJ2-1
v_gene: TRBV11-3
CDR3nt: TGTGCCAGCAGCCTTAGCGGGAGGAGGGGTAATGAGCAGTTCTTC
CDR3aa: CASSLSGRRGNEQFF

abundance: NA
d_gene: TRBD1
j_gene: TRBJ2-5
v_gene: TRBV5-1
CDR3nt: TGCGCCAGCAGCGCACCGGGACAGGGAGGGGAGACCCAGTACTTC
CDR3aa: CASSAPGQGGETQYF

abundance: NA
d_gene: NA
j_gene: TRBJ1-1
v_gene: TRBV19
CDR3nt: TGTGCCAGCCGTCCCGGCGGGGGGATCACTGAAGCTTTCTTT
CDR3aa: CASRPGGGITEAFF

abundance: NA
d_gene: TRBD1
j_gene: TRBJ2-5
v_gene: TRBV30
CDR3nt: TGTGCCTGGACTACGGGGAACAGGGGCCAAGAGACCCAGTACTTC
CDR3aa: CAWTTGNRGQETQYF

abundance: NA
d_gene: TRBD1
j_gene: TRBJ1-5
v_gene: TRBV28
CDR3nt: TGTGCCAGCACCCAAGGACAGGGTGACAATCAGCCCCAGCATTTT
CDR3aa: CASTQGQGDNQPQHF

abundance: NA
d_gene: TRBD1
j_gene: TRBJ2-4
v_gene: TRBV23-1
CDR3nt: TGCGCCAGCAGTCAAGGGACAGGGAGAGGAAACATTCAGTACTTC
CDR3aa: CASSQGTGRGNIQYF

abundance: few
d_gene: TRBD1
j_gene: TRBJ1-1
v_gene: TRBV25-1
CDR3nt: TGTGCCAGCGGGACAGGGGCCACTGAAGCTTTCTTT
CDR3aa: CASGTGATEAFF

abundance: NA
d_gene: NA
j_gene: TRBJ2-3
v_gene: TRBV12-5
CDR3nt: TGTGCTAGTGGTTTGGGGCAGGGTATCGATACGCAGTATTTT
CDR3aa: CASGLGQGIDTQYF

abundance: NA
d_gene: TRBD1
j_gene: TRBJ1-4
v_gene: TRBV18
CDR3nt: TGTGCCAGCTCATCGACAGGGCCTAATGAAAAACTGTTTTTT
CDR3aa: CASSSTGPNEKLFF

abundance: NA
d_gene: NA
j_gene: TRBJ1-4
v_gene: TRBV6-5
CDR3nt: TGTGCCAGCAGTTTAGACACTCTTAATGAAAAACTGTTTTTT
CDR3aa: CASSLDTLNEKLFF

abundance: NA
d_gene: TRBD2
j_gene: TRBJ2-7
v_gene: TRBV28
CDR3nt: TGTGCCAGCCACCAATTAGCGGGAGGGCCGAATATTTACGAGCAGTACTTC
CDR3aa: CASHQLAGGPNIYEQYF

abundance: NA
d_gene: TRBD1
j_gene: TRBJ1-4
v_gene: TRBV5-1
CDR3nt: TGCGCCAGCAGCGGGTCAGGGGGTGAAAAACTGTTTTTT
CDR3aa: CASSGSGGEKLFF

abundance: NA
d_gene: NA
j_gene: TRBJ1-1
v_gene: TRBV19
CDR3nt: TGTGCCAGTAGTATAGATCTACGGGATGAAGCTTTCTTT
CDR3aa: CASSIDLRDEAFF

abundance: NA
d_gene: NA
j_gene: TRBJ2-7
v_gene: TRBV28
CDR3nt: TGTGCCACGTACAGGGTCGAGCAGTACTTC
CDR3aa: CATYRVEQYF

abundance: NA
d_gene: TRBD1
j_gene: TRBJ1-5
v_gene: TRBV28
CDR3nt: TGTGCCAGCCTACCACAGGGGGATCAGCCCCAGCATTTT
CDR3aa: CASLPQGDQPQHF

abundance: few
d_gene: TRBD1
j_gene: TRBJ2-2
v_gene: TRBV15
CDR3nt: TGTGCCACCAGCAATCCTCGGCTGGGGACAGGGGGTACCGGGGAGCTGTTTTTT
CDR3aa: CATSNPRLGTGGTGELFF

abundance: few
d_gene: TRBD1
j_gene: TRBJ2-2
v_gene: TRBV19
CDR3nt: TGTGCCAGTACAGGGGGCGCGAACACCGGGGAGCTGTTTTTT
CDR3aa: CASTGGANTGELFF

abundance: NA
d_gene: TRBD1
j_gene: TRBJ2-1
v_gene: TRBV24-1
CDR3nt: TGTGCCACCAGTGATTTGCCAAGGACAGGGGGCCGAGTTAGCGGGAAGAGCTCCTACAATGAGCAGTTCTTC
CDR3aa: CATSDLPRTGGRVSGKSSYNEQFF

abundance: NA
d_gene: NA
j_gene: TRBJ1-1
v_gene: TRBV6-1
CDR3nt: TGTGCCAGCAGTGAACTGGGAGACACTGAAGCTTTCTTT
CDR3aa: CASSELGDTEAFF

abundance: once
d_gene: TRBD2
j_gene: TRBJ2-5
v_gene: TRBV4-1
CDR3nt: TGCGCCAGCAGCCGGATAGCGGGAGGGGGTGAGACCCAGTACTTC
CDR3aa: CASSRIAGGGETQYF

abundance: NA
d_gene: TRBD1
j_gene: TRBJ2-2
v_gene: TRBV19
CDR3nt: TGTGCCAGTAGTATAGGGCCAGGGGGAACCGGGGAGCTGTTTTTT
CDR3aa: CASSIGPGGTGELFF

abundance: once
d_gene: TRBD1
j_gene: TRBJ1-2
v_gene: TRBV6-5
CDR3nt: TGTGCCAGTTCGGACAGGGTCGGTGGCTACACCTTC
CDR3aa: CASSDRVGGYTF